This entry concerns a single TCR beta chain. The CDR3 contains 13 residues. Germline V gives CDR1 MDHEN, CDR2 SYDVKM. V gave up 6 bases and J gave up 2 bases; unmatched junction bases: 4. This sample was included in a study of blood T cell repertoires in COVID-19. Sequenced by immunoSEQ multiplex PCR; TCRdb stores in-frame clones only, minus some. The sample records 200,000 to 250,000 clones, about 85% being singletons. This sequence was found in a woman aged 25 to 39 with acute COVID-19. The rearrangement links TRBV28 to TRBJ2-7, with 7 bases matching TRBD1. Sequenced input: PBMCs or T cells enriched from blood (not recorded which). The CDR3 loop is CASSRDRPYEQYF. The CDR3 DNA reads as TGTGCCAGCAGCCGGGACAGACCCTACGAGCAGTACTTC.